The source of this T cell receptor beta chain is a study of technical replicates of blood from several donors. Some clones are missing from TCRdb's copy, which holds only in-frame ones; the method was immunoSEQ multiplex PCR. The sample yields approximately 70,000 clones, roughly 98% seen once. The material sequenced was T cells isolated from PBMCs. The receptor's source is a human donor in good health.

In nucleotides, the CDR3 is TGCAGCGTTGAGGTGAGACAGAAAAACATTCAGTACTTC. It specifies CSVEVRQKNIQYF. This chain links TRBV29-1 with TRBJ2-4; the D gene is possibly TRBD1 (5 bases). This CDR3 contains 13 residues. Looked up from germline, CDR1 is SQVTM and CDR2 is ANQGSEA. Trimming removed 3 bases from V and 4 bases from J, with 10 bases in between.